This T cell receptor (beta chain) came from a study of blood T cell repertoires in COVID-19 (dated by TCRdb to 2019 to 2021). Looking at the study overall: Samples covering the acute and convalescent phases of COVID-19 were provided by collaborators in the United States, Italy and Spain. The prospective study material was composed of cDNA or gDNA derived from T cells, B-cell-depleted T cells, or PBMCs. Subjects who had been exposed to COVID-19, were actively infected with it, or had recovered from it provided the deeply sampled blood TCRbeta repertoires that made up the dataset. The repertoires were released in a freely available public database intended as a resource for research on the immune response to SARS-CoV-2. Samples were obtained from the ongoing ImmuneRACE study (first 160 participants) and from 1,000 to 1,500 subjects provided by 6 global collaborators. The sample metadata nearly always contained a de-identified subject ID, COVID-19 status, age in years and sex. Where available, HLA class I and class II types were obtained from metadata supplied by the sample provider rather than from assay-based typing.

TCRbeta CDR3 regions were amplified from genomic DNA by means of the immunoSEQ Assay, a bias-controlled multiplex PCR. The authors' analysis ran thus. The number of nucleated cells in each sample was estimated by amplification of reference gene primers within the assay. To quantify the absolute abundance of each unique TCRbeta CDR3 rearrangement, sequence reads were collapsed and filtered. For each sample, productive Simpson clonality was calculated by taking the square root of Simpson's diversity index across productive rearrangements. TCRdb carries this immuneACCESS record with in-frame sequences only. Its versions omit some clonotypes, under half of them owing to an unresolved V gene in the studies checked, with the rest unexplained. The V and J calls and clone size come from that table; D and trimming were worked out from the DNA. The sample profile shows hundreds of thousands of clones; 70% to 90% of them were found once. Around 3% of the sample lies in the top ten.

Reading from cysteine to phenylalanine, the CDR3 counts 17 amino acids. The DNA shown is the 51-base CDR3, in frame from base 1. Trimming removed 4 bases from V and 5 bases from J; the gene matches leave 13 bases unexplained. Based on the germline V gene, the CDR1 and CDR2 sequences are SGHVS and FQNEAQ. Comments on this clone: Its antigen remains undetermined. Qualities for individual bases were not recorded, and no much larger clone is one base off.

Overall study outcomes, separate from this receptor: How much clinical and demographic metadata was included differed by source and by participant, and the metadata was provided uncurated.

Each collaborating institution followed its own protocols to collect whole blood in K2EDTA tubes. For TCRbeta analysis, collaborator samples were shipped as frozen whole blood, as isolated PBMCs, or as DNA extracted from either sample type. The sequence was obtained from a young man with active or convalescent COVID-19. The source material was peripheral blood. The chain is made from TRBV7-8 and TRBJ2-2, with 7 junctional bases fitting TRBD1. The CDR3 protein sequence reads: CASSSRPGTANTGELFF. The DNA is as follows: TGTGCCAGCAGCTCTAGGCCCGGGACAGCTAATACCGGGGAGCTGTTTTTT.